Listed below are T cell receptor beta chains from one sample, sequenced in a study of T cell clonotyping in hematopoietic cell transplantation. The assay was immunoSEQ multiplex PCR, and TCRdb's table has in-frame clones only and misses some. The sample yields fewer than 50,000 clones, 94% seen once. Source material: peripheral blood mononuclear cells. These receptors were collected from a woman in her forties or fifties in good health. Some clones in this sample may be carry-over from other donors' samples. Both conserved end residues are part of each CDR3. Each record gives: D gene, J gene, clone size, V gene, CDR3 protein, CDR3 DNA. The D gene is left open where the match is weak. Part of the rows lack a size; the others show once, few, many or a class for expanded clones.

D gene: -
J gene: TRBJ1-1
clone size: -
V gene: TRBV27
CDR3 protein: CASRSQGTEAFF
CDR3 DNA: TGTGCCAGCAGGTCCCAGGGCACTGAAGCTTTCTTT

D gene: TRBD1
J gene: TRBJ1-2
clone size: -
V gene: TRBV5-6
CDR3 protein: CASSRDLGGQGGGYTF
CDR3 DNA: TGTGCCAGCAGCCGTGATTTGGGGGGACAGGGCGGCGGCTACACCTTC

D gene: TRBD2
J gene: TRBJ2-5
clone size: -
V gene: TRBV9
CDR3 protein: CASSPGLAGGPGQETQYF
CDR3 DNA: TGTGCCAGCAGCCCAGGGCTAGCGGGGGGGCCGGGGCAAGAGACCCAGTACTTC

D gene: -
J gene: TRBJ1-1
clone size: -
V gene: TRBV27
CDR3 protein: CASSFGVTAEAFF
CDR3 DNA: TGTGCCAGCAGTTTCGGTGTTACGGCTGAAGCTTTCTTT

D gene: -
J gene: TRBJ1-4
clone size: -
V gene: TRBV6-5
CDR3 protein: CASSPGNEKLFF
CDR3 DNA: TGTGCCAGCAGTCCGGGAAATGAAAAACTGTTTTTT

D gene: TRBD1
J gene: TRBJ1-5
clone size: once
V gene: TRBV28
CDR3 protein: CASSPDRGYGQPQHF
CDR3 DNA: TGTGCCAGCAGCCCCGACAGGGGGTATGGTCAGCCCCAGCATTTT

D gene: TRBD2
J gene: TRBJ2-7
clone size: -
V gene: TRBV6-6
CDR3 protein: CASNKRVAGLYEQYF
CDR3 DNA: TGTGCCAGCAATAAGCGGGTAGCGGGACTCTACGAGCAGTACTTC

D gene: -
J gene: TRBJ1-3
clone size: -
V gene: TRBV9
CDR3 protein: CASSGRGGNTIYF
CDR3 DNA: TGTGCCAGCAGCGGCAGGGGTGGAAACACCATATATTTT

D gene: -
J gene: TRBJ1-2
clone size: -
V gene: TRBV29-1
CDR3 protein: CSVKQGGGYTF
CDR3 DNA: TGCAGCGTAAAACAGGGAGGAGGCTACACCTTC

D gene: -
J gene: TRBJ1-1
clone size: -
V gene: TRBV5-4
CDR3 protein: CASSLDLQGEAFF
CDR3 DNA: TGTGCCAGCAGCTTGGATCTACAGGGTGAAGCTTTCTTT

D gene: TRBD2
J gene: TRBJ2-3
clone size: once
V gene: TRBV9
CDR3 protein: CASSSRTSIDTQYF
CDR3 DNA: TGTGCCAGCAGCTCCCGGACTAGCATAGATACGCAGTATTTT

D gene: -
J gene: TRBJ2-7
clone size: once
V gene: TRBV13
CDR3 protein: CASSLGWGAVEQYF
CDR3 DNA: TGTGCCAGCAGCTTAGGATGGGGGGCGGTGGAGCAGTACTTC

D gene: TRBD1
J gene: TRBJ2-2
clone size: -
V gene: TRBV5-1
CDR3 protein: CASSLRQGADGELFF
CDR3 DNA: TGCGCCAGCAGCTTGAGGCAGGGGGCGGACGGGGAGCTGTTTTTT

D gene: TRBD1
J gene: TRBJ1-6
clone size: -
V gene: TRBV9
CDR3 protein: CASSTTGQGGSPLHF
CDR3 DNA: TGTGCCAGCAGCACCACCGGACAGGGGGGTTCACCCCTCCACTTT

D gene: -
J gene: TRBJ1-4
clone size: -
V gene: TRBV6-5
CDR3 protein: CASSYSRAQTNEKLFF
CDR3 DNA: TGTGCCAGCAGTTACTCGAGGGCACAGACTAATGAAAAACTGTTTTTT

D gene: -
J gene: TRBJ2-7
clone size: -
V gene: TRBV11-2
CDR3 protein: CASSPDPGLNYEQYF
CDR3 DNA: TGTGCCAGCAGCCCCGACCCGGGATTAAACTACGAGCAGTACTTC